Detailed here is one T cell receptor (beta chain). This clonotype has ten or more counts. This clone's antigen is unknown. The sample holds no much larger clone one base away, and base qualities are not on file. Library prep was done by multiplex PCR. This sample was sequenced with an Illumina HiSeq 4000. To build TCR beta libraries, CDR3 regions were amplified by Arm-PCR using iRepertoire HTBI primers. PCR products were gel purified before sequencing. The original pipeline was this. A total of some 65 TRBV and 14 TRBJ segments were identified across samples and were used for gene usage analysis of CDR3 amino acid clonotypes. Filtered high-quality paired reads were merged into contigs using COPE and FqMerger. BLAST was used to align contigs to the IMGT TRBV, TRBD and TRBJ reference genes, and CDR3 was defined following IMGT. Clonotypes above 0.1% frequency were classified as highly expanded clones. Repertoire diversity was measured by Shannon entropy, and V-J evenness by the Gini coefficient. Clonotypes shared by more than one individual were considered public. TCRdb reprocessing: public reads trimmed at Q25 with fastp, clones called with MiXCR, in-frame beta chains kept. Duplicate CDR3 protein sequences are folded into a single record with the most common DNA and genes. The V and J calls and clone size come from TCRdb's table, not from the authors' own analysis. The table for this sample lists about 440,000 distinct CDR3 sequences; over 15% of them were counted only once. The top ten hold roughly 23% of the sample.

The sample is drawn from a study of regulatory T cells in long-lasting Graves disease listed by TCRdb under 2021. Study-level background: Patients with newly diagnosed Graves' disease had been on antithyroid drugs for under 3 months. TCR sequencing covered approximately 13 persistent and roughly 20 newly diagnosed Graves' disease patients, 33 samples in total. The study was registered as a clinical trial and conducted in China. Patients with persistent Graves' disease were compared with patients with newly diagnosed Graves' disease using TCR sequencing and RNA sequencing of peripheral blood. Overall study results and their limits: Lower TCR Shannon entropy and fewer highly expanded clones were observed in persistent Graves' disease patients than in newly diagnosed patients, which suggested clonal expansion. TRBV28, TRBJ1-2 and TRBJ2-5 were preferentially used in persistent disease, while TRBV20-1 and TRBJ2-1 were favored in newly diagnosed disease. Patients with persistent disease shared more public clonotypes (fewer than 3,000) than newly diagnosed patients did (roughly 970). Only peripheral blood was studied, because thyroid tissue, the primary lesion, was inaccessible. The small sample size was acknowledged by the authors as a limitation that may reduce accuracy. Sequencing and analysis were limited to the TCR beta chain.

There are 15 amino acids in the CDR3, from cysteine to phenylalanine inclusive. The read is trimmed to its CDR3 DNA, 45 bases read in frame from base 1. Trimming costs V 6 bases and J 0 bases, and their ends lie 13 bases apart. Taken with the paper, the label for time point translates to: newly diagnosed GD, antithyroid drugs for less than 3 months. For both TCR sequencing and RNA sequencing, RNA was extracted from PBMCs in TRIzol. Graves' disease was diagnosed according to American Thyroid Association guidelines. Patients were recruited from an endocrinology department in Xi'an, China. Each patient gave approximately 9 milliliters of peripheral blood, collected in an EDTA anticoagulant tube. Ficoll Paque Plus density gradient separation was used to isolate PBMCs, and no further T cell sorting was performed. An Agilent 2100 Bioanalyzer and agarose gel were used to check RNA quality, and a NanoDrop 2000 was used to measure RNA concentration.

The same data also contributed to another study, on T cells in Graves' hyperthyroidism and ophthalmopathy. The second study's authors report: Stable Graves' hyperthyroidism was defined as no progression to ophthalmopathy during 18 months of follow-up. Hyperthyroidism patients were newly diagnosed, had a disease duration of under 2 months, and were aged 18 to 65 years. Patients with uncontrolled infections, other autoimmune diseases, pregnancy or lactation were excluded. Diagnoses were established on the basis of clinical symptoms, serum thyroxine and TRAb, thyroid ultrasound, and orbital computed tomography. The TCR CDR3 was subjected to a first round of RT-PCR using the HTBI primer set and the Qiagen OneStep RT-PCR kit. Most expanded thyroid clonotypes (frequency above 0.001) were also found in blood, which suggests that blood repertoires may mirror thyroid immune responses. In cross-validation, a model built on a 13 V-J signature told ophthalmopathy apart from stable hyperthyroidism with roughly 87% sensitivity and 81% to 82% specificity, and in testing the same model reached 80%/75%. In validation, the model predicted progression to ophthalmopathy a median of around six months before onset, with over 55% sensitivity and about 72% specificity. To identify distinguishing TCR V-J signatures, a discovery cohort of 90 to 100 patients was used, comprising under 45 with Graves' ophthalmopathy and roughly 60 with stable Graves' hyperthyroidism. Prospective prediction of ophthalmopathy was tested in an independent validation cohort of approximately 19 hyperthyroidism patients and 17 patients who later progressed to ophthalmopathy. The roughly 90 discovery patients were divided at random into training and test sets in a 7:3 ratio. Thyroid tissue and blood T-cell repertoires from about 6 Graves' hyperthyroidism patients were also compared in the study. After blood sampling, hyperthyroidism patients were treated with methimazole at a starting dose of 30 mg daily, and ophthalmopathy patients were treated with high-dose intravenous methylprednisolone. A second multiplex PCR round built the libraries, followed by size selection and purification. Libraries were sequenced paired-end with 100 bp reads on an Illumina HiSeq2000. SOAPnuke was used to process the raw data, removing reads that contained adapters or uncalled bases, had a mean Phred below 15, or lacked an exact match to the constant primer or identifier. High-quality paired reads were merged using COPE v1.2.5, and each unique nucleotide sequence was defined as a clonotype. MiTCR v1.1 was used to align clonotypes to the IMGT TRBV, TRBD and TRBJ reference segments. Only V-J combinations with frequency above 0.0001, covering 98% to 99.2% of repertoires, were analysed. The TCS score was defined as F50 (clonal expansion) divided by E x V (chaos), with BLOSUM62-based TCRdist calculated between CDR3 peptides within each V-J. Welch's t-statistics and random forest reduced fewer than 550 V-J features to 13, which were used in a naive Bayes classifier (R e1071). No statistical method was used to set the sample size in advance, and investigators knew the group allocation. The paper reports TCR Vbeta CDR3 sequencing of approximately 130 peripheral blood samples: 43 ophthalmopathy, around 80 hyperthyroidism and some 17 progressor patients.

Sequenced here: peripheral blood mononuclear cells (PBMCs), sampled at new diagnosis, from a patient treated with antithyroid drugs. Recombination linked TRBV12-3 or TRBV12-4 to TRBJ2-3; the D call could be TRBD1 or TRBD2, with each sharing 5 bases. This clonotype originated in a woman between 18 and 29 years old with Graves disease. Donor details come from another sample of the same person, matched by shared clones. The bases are TGTGCCAGCAGAAACCGGGGCGGTAGCACAGATACGCAGTATTTT. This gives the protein CASRNRGGSTDTQYF.